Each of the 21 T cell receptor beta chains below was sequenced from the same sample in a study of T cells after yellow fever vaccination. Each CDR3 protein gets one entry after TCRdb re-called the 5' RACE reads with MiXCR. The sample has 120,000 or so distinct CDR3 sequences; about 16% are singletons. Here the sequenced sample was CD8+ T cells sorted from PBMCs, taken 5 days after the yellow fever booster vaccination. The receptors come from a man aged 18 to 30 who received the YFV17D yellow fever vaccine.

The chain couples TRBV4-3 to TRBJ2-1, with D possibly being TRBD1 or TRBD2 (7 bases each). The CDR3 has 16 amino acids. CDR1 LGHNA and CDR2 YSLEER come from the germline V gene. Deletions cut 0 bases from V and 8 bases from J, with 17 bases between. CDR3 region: CASSQDVPGGGDEQFF. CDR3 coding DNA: TGCGCCAGCAGCCAAGATGTGCCAGGGGGGGGTGATGAGCAGTTCTTC.

The CDR3 reads CASSHDVGLANTEAFF. CDR3 coding DNA: TGCGCCAGCAGCCACGACGTCGGGTTAGCGAACACTGAAGCTTTCTTT. The rearrangement joins TRBV4-1 to TRBJ1-1; D gene ambiguous. The V and J ends lost 3 bases and 1 base respectively, with 15 bases between them. The CDR3 spans 16 residues. Germline V lookup: CDR1 MGHRA, CDR2 YSYEKL.

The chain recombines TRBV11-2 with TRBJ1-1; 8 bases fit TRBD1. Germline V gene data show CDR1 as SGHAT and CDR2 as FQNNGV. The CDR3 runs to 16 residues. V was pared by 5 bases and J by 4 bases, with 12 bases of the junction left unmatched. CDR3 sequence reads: CASSPTWTGLGTEAFF. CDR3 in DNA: TGTGCCAGCAGCCCGACATGGACAGGGCTTGGCACTGAAGCTTTCTTT. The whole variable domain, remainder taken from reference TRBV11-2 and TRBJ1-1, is EAGVAQSPRYKIIEKRQSVAFWCNPISGHATLYWYQQILGQGPKLLIQFQNNGVVDDSQLPKDRFSAERLKGVDSTLKIQPAKLEDSAVYLCASSPTWTGLGTEAFFGQGTRLTVV.

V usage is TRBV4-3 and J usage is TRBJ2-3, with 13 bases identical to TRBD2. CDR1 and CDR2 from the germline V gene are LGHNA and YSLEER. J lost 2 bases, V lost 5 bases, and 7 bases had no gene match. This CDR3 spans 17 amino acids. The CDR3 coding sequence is TGCGCCAGCAGCGCCCGACTAGCGGGGGGAAACACAGATACGCAGTATTTT. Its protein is CASSARLAGGNTDTQYF.

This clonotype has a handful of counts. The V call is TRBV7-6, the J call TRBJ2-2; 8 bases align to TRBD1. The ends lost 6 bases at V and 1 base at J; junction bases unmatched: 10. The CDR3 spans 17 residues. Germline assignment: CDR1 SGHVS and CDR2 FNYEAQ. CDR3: CASRYARQGMNTGELFF. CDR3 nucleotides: TGTGCCAGCAGATACGCCCGACAGGGGATGAACACCGGGGAGCTGTTTTTT.

CDR3: CSAKRRDGYTF. As DNA, the CDR3 is TGCAGTGCCAAAAGGAGGGACGGCTACACCTTC. The V call is TRBV20-1, the J call TRBJ1-2, with D perhaps matching TRBD1 (5 bases). Germline V gene lookup returns CDR1 DFQATT and CDR2 SNEGSKA (reference sequence). V lost 6 bases and J 8 bases, leaving 13 bases between the germline ends. CDR3 length: 11 amino acids.

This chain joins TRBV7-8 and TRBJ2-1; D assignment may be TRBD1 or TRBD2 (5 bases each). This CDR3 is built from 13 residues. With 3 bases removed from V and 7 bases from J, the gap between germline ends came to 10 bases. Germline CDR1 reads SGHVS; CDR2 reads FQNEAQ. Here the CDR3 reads CASSLGWGNEQFF. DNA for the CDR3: TGTGCCAGCAGCTTGGGGTGGGGGAATGAGCAGTTCTTC.

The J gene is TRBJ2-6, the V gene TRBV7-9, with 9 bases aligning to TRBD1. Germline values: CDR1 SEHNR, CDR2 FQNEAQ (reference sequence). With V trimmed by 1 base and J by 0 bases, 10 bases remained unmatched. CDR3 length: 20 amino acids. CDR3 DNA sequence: TGTGCCAGCAGCTTAGTCGAGGGGACAGGGCGTTTCTCTGGGGCCAACGTCCTGACTTTC. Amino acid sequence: CASSLVEGTGRFSGANVLTF.

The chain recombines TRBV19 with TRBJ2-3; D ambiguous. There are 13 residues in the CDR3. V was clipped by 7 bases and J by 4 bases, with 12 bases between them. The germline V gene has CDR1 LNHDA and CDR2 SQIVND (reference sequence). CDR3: CASNNQVSDTQYF. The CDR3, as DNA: TGTGCCAGTAACAATCAAGTCTCAGATACGCAGTATTTT.

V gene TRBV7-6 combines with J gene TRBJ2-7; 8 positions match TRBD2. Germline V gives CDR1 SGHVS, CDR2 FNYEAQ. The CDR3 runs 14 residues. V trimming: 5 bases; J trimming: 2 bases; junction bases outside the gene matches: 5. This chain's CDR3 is CASSKAGDPYEQYF. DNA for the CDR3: TGTGCCAGCAGCAAAGCGGGGGACCCCTACGAGCAGTACTTC.

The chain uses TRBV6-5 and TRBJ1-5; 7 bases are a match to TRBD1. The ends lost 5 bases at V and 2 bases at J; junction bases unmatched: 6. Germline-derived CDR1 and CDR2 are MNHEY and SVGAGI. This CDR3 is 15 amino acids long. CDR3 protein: CASSPSTGGNQPQHF. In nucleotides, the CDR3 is TGTGCCAGCAGTCCTTCCACAGGGGGCAATCAGCCCCAGCATTTT.

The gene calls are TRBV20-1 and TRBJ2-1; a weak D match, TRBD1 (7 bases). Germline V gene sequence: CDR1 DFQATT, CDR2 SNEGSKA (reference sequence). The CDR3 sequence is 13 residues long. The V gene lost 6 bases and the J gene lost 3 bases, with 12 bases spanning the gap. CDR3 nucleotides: TGCAGTGCAAGGGGGGACAGCTACAATGAGCAGTTCTTC. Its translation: CSARGDSYNEQFF.

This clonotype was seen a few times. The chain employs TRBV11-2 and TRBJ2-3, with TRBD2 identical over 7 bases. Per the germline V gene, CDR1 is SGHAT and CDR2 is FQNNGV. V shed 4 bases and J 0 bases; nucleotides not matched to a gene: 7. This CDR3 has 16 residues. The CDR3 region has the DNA TGTGCCAGCAGCTCCTGGGCGGGGGAGAGCACAGATACGCAGTATTTT. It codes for CASSSWAGESTDTQYF.

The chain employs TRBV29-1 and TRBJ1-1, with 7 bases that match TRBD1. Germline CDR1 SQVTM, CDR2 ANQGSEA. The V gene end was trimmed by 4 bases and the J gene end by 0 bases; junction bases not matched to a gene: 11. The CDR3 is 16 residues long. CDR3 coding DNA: TGCAGCGTTGCCCCGTCCAGGGGGGCCATGAACACTGAAGCTTTCTTT. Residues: CSVAPSRGAMNTEAFF.

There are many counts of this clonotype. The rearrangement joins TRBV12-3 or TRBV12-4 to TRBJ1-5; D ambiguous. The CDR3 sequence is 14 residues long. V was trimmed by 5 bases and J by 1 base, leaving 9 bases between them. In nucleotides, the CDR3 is TGTGCCAGCAGTCCACGGGCGAGCAATCAGCCCCAGCATTTT. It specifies CASSPRASNQPQHF.

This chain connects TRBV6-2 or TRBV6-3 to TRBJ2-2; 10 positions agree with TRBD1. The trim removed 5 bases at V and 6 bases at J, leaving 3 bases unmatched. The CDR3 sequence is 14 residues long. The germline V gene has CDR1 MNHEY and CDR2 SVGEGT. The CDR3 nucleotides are TGTGCCAGCAGTCTGGACAGGGGGGCCGGGGAGCTGTTTTTT. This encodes CASSLDRGAGELFF.

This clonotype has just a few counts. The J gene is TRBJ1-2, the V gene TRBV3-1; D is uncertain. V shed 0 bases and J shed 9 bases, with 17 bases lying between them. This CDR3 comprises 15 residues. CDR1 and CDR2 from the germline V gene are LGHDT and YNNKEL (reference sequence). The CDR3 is CASSQDLGARRSYTF. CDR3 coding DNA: TGTGCCAGCAGCCAAGATTTAGGAGCCCGACGTAGCTACACCTTC.

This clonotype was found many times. The CDR3 reads CASSNRLSYEQYF. The DNA for the CDR3 is TGTGCCAGCAGTAACCGACTCTCCTACGAGCAGTACTTC. The rearrangement joins TRBV12-3 or TRBV12-4 to TRBJ2-7; the D is unclear. Trimming pared 5 bases from V and 0 bases from J, leaving 8 bases between. This CDR3 is built from 13 residues.

CDR3 DNA sequence: TGTGCCAGCAGCAGGGGCTTCTCCTACGAGCAGTACTTC. It yields the protein CASSRGFSYEQYF. The chain carries TRBV12-3 or TRBV12-4 and TRBJ2-7; D might be TRBD1 (6 bases). This CDR3 has 13 amino acids. Deletions cut 6 bases from V and 0 bases from J, with 9 bases between.

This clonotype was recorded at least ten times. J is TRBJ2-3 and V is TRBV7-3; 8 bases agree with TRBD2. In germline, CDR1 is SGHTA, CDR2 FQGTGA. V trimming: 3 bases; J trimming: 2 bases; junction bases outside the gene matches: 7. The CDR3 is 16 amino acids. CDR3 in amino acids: CASSLDPGGITDTQYF. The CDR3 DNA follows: TGTGCCAGCAGCTTGGATCCGGGGGGGATCACAGATACGCAGTATTTT.

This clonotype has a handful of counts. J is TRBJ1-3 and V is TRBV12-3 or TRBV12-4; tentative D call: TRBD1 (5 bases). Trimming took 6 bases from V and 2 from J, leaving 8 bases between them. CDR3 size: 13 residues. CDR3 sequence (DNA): TGTGCCAGCAGGCCGGGACCTGGAAACACCATATATTTT. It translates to CASRPGPGNTIYF.